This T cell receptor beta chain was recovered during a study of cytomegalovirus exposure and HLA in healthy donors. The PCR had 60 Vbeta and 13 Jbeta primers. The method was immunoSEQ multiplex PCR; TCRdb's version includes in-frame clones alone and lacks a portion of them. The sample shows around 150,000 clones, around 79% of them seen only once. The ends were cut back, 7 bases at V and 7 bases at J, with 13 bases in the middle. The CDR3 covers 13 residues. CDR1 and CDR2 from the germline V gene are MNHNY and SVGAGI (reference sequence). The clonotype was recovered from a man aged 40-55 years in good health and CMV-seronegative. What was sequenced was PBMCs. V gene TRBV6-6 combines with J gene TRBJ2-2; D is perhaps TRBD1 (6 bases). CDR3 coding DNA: TGTGCCAGCAACCCAACAGGGCACGGGGAGCTGTTTTTT. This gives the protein CASNPTGHGELFF.